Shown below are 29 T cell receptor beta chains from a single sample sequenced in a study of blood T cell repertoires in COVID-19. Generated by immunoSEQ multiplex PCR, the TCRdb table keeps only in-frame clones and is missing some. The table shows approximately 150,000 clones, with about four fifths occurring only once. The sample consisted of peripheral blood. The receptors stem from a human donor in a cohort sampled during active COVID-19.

The CDR3 region is CASSPERDSPLHF. The CDR3 DNA reads TGCGCCAGCAGCCCCGAGCGGGATTCACCCCTCCACTTT. This chain joins TRBV5-1 and TRBJ1-6; D not certain. The CDR3 covers 13 residues. Germline loops: CDR1 SGHRS, CDR2 YFSETQ. Trimming stripped 4 bases from V and 8 bases from J, with 10 bases between.

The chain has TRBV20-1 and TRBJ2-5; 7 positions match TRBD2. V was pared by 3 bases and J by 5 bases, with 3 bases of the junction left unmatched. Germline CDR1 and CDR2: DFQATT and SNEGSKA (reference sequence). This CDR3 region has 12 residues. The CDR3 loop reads CSASLGGETQYF. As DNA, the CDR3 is TGCAGTGCTAGTTTGGGAGGGGAGACCCAGTACTTC.

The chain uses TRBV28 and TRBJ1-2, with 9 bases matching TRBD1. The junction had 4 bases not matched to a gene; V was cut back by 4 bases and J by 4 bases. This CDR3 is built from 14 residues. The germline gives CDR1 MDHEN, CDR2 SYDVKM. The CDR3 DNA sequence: TGTGCCAGCAGTTGGGGACAGGGACCCTATGGCTACACCTTC. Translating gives CASSWGQGPYGYTF.

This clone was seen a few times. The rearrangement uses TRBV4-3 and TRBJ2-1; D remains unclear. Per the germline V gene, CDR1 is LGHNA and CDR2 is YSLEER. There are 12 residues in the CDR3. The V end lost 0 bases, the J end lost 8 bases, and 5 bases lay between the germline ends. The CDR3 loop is CASSQDRYEQFF. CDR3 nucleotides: TGCGCCAGCAGCCAAGATCGGTATGAGCAGTTCTTC.

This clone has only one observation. The CDR3 is CASSLGTGAPGVEQYF. The CDR3 DNA sequence: TGTGCCAGCAGCTTAGGGACAGGAGCCCCAGGGGTCGAGCAGTACTTC. The chain couples TRBV7-9 to TRBJ2-7, with TRBD1 matching over 7 bases. The CDR3 extends over 16 amino acids. V gave up 1 base and J gave up 6 bases; unmatched junction bases: 12. Germline CDR1 SEHNR, CDR2 FQNEAQ (reference sequence).

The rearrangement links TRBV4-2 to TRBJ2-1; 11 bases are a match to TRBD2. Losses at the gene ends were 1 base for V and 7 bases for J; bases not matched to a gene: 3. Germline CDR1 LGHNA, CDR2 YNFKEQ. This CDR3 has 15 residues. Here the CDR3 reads CASSQGLAGINEQFF. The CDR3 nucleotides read TGTGCCAGCAGCCAAGGACTAGCGGGAATAAATGAGCAGTTCTTC.

This chain's CDR3 is CASSREGPDKLGYEQYF. CDR3 DNA: TGCGCCAGCAGTCGGGAGGGACCCGATAAGCTTGGCTACGAGCAGTACTTC. The rearrangement links TRBV23-1 to TRBJ2-7; TRBD2 matches 7 bases. TRBV23-1 counts as an open reading frame of uncertain function. The CDR3 runs 17 residues. Losses at the gene ends were 4 bases for V and 3 bases for J; bases not matched to a gene: 15.

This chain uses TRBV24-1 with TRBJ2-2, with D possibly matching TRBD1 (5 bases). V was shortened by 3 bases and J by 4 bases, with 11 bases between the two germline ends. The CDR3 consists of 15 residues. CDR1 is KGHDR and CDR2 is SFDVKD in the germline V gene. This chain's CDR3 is CATSDPRTPTGELFF. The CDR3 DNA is TGTGCCACCAGTGATCCTCGGACACCCACCGGGGAGCTGTTTTTT.

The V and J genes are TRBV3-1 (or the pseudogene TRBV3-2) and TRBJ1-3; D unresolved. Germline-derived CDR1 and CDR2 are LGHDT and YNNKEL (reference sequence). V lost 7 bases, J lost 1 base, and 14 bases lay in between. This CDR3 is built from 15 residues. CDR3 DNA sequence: TGTGCCAGCACCAAATACGGGGTGTCTGGAAACACCATATATTTT. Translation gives CASTKYGVSGNTIYF.

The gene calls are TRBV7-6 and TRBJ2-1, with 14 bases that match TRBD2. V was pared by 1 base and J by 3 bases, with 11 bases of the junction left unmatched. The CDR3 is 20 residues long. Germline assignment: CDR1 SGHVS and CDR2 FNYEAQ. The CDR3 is CASSLVPGLAGGPDYNEQFF. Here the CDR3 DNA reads TGTGCCAGCAGCTTAGTTCCCGGACTAGCGGGAGGTCCCGACTACAATGAGCAGTTCTTC.

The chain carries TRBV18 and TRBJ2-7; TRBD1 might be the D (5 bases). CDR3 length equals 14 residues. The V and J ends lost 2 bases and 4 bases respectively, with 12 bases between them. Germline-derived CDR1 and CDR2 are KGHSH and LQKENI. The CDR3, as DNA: TGTGCCAGCTCACCAAATAGACAGACTTACGAGCAGTACTTC. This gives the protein CASSPNRQTYEQYF.

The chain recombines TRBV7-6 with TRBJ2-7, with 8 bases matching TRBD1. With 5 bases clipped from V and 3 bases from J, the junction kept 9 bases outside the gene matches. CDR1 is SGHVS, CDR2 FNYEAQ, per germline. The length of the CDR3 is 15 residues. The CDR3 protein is CASSRPGQGIYEQYF. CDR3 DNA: TGTGCCAGCAGCCGACCTGGACAGGGCATCTACGAGCAGTACTTC.

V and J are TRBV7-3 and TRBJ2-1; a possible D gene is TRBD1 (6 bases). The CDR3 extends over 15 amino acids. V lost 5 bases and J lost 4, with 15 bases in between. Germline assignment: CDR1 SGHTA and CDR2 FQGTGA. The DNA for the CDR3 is TGTGCCAGCAGCCCAACAGGGAGATTGTACAATGAGCAGTTCTTC. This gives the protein CASSPTGRLYNEQFF. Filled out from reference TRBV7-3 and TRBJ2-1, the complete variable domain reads GAGVSQTPSNKVTEKGKYVELRCDPISGHTALYWYRQSLGQGPEFLIYFQGTGAADDSGLPNDRFFAVRPEGSVSTLKIQRTERGDSAVYLCASSPTGRLYNEQFFGPGTRLTVL.

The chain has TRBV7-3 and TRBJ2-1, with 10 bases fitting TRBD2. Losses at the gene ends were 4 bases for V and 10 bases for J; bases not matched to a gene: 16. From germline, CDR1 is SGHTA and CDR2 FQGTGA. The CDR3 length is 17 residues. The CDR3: CASSSTLGEREGREQFF. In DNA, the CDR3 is TGTGCCAGCAGCTCAACGCTGGGGGAGCGGGAGGGCCGCGAGCAGTTCTTC.

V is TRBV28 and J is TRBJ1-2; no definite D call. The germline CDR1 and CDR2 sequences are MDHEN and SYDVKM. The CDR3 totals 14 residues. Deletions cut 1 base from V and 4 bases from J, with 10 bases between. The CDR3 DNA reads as TGTGCCAGCAGTTTATATGGCCATGGCTATGGCTACACCTTC. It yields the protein CASSLYGHGYGYTF.

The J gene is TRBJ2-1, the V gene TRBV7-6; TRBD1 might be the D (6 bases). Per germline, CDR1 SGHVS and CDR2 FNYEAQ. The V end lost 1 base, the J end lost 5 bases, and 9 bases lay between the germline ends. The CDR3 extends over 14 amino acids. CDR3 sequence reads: CASSLDWGHNEQFF. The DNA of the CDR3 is TGTGCCAGCAGCTTAGACTGGGGGCACAATGAGCAGTTCTTC.

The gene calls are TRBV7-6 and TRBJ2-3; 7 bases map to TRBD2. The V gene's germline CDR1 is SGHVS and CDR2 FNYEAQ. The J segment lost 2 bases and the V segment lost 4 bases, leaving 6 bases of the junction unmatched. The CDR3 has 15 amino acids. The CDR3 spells CASSSQAGTTDTQYF. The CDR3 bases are TGTGCCAGCAGCTCTCAAGCGGGAACCACAGATACGCAGTATTTT.

The CDR3, as DNA: TGTGCCAGCAGCTTGCGGGACAAACACACTGAAGCTTTCTTT. Amino acids: CASSLRDKHTEAFF. J is TRBJ1-1 and V is TRBV5-4, with D maybe TRBD1 (6 bases). The CDR3 is made up of 14 amino acids. CDR1 is SGHNT, CDR2 YYREEE, per germline (reference sequence). The germline V and J ends were trimmed by 1 base and 3 bases, with 10 bases remaining between them.

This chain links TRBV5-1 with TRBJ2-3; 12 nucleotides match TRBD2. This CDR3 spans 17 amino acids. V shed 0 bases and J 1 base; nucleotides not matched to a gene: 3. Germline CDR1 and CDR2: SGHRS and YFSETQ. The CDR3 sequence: CASSLALAGGGTDTQYF. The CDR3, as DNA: TGCGCCAGCAGCTTGGCCCTAGCGGGAGGGGGCACAGATACGCAGTATTTT.

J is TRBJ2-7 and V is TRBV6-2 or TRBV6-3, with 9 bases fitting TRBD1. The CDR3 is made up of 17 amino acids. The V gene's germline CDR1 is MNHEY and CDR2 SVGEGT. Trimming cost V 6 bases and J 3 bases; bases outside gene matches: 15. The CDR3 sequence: CASSPSGTGSPHYEQYF. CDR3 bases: TGTGCCAGCAGCCCCTCCGGGACAGGGAGCCCCCACTACGAGCAGTACTTC.

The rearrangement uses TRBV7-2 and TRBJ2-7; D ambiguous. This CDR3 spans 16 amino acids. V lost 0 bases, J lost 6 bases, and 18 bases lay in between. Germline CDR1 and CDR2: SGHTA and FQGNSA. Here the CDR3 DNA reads TGTGCCAGCAGCTTAGCCCGCCAGGCCCAAATGGCCGAGCAGTACTTC. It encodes CASSLARQAQMAEQYF.

The CDR3 DNA follows: TGTGCCAGTAGTCCGGACAGGGACGGTCAGCCCCAGCATTTT. This gives the protein CASSPDRDGQPQHF. V gene TRBV19 combines with J gene TRBJ1-5, with TRBD1 matching 8 bases. CDR1 and CDR2 (germline): LNHDA, SQIVND (reference sequence). After removal of 5 bases from V and 6 bases from J, the junction contained 6 bases not matched to a gene. The CDR3 runs to 14 residues.

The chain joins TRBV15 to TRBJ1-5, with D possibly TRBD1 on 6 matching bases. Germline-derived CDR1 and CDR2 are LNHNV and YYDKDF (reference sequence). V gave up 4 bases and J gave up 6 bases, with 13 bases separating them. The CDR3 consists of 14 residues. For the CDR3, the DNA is TGTGCCACCAGCACCAGGGGCGTGGGTCAGCCCCAGCATTTT. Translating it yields CATSTRGVGQPQHF.

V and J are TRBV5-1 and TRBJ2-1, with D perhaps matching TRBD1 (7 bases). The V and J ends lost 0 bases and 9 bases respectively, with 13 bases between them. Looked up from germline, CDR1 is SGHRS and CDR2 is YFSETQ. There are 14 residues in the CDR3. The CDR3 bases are TGCGCCAGCAGCTTGGGCGGGACAGACGGTGAGCAGTTCTTC. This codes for CASSLGGTDGEQFF. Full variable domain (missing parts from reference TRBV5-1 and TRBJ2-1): KAGVTQTPRYLIKTRGQQVTLSCSPISGHRSVSWYQQTPGQGLQFLFEYFSETQRNKGNFPGRFSGRQFSNSRSEMNVSTLELGDSALYLCASSLGGTDGEQFFGPGTRLTVL.

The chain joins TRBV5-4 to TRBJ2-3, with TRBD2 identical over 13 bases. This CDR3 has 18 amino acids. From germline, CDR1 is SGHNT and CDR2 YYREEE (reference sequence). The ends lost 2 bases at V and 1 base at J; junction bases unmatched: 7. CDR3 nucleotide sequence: TGTGCCAGCAGCTTTCGACTAGCGGGGGGTCTGGGCACAGATACGCAGTATTTT. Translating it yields CASSFRLAGGLGTDTQYF.

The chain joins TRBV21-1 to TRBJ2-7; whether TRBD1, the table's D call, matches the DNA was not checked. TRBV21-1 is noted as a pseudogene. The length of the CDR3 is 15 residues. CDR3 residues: CASSTQRGDSYEQYF. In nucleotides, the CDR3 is TGTGCCAGCAGCACCCAGAGGGGGGACAGTTACGAGCAGTACTTC.

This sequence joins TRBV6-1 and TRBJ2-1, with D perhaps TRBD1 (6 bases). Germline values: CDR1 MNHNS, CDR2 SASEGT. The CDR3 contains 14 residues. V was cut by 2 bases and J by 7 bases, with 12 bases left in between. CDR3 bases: TGTGCCAGCAGTGAAACTACAGGGTTTAATGAGCAGTTCTTC. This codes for CASSETTGFNEQFF.

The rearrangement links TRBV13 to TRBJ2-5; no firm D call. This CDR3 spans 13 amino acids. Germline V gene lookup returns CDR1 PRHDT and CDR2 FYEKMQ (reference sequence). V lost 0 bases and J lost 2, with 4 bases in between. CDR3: CASSLGAQETQYF. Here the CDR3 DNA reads TGTGCCAGCAGCTTAGGGGCACAAGAGACCCAGTACTTC. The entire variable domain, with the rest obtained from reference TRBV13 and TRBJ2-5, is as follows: AAGVIQSPRHLIKEKRETATLKCYPIPRHDTVYWYQQGPGQDPQFLISFYEKMQSDKGSIPDRFSAQQFSDYHSELNMSSLELGDSALYFCASSLGAQETQYFGPGTRLLVL.

CDR3 residues: CASSQQLGGSNEKLFF. The CDR3 DNA is TGCGCCAGCAGCCAGCAATTGGGGGGGTCTAATGAAAAACTGTTTTTT. The chain joins TRBV4-3 to TRBJ1-4; D may be TRBD1 (5 bases). Germline V gene sequence: CDR1 LGHNA, CDR2 YSLEER. The length of the CDR3 is 16 residues. The V end lost 3 bases, the J end lost 3 bases, and 14 bases lay between the germline ends.